These 28 T cell receptor beta chains came from one sample sequenced in a study of memory CD4+ T cells and cytomegalovirus serostatus. Generated by immunoSEQ multiplex PCR, the TCRdb table keeps only in-frame clones and is missing some. Of some 80,000 clones in the sample, more than 70% were seen once. Single viable CD3+CD4+CD8-CD45RO+ cells were sorted as the memory CD4+ T cells. Sequencing was performed on memory CD4+ T cells from blood. The receptors come from an adult in good health and CMV-seronegative.

This chain joins TRBV30 and TRBJ2-3, with TRBD2 matching over 8 bases. Germline V CDR1 and CDR2: GTSNPN, SVGIG (reference sequence). J was trimmed by 6 bases and V by 5 bases; bases with no gene match: 13. The CDR3 runs 15 residues. The CDR3 reads CAWGMGLEVGDTQYF. The CDR3 nucleotides read TGTGCCTGGGGGATGGGACTAGAGGTTGGGGATACGCAGTATTTT.

The chain couples TRBV11-2 to TRBJ1-2; 10 positions agree with TRBD1. V dropped 6 bases and J dropped 5; count of bases not matched to a gene: 9. CDR3 length: 15 residues. Germline loops: CDR1 SGHAT, CDR2 FQNNGV. CDR3 region: CASRQTGGAGYGYTF. The CDR3 nucleotides are TGTGCCAGCAGGCAGACAGGGGGCGCTGGGTATGGCTACACCTTC.

This clone has more than one count but fewer than ten. The chain joins TRBV5-1 to TRBJ1-2; D possibly corresponds to TRBD1 (5 bases). This CDR3 region has 17 residues. Germline V gives CDR1 SGHRS, CDR2 YFSETQ. V was shortened by 4 bases and J by 2 bases, with 21 bases between the two germline ends. In DNA, the CDR3 is TGCGCCAGCAGCGCGAACCAACAGCCGTCAGGGAACTATGGCTACACCTTC. It is translated as CASSANQQPSGNYGYTF.

The chain combines TRBV6-5 with TRBJ1-2; D is unresolved. Trimming took 6 bases from V and 0 from J, leaving 11 bases between them. The CDR3 has 14 residues. CDR1 MNHEY and CDR2 SVGAGI come from the germline V gene. The CDR3 protein is CASRGSTANYGYTF. The CDR3, as DNA: TGTGCCAGCAGGGGATCGACGGCTAACTATGGCTACACCTTC.

This sequence joins TRBV7-2 and TRBJ1-3; 10 nucleotides line up with TRBD1. The CDR3 has 14 amino acids. Germline V gene lookup returns CDR1 SGHTA and CDR2 FQGNSA. V shed 6 bases, J shed 2 bases, and the junction held 1 base outside the gene matches. The CDR3 spells CASRGTGAGNTIYF. The CDR3 DNA reads TGTGCCAGCAGGGGGACAGGGGCTGGAAACACCATATATTTT.

The V call is TRBV29-1, the J call TRBJ1-2, with D unresolved. Trimming shortened V by 7 bases and J by 4 bases, and 13 bases separated the two germline ends. The germline CDR1 and CDR2 sequences are SQVTM and ANQGSEA. The CDR3 contains 12 residues. Here the CDR3 reads CSARWHRYGYTF. CDR3 DNA: TGCAGCGCCCGATGGCACCGCTATGGCTACACCTTC.

The chain links TRBV5-1 to TRBJ2-7; a possible D gene is TRBD1 (6 bases). This CDR3 is 15 amino acids long. Germline-derived CDR1 and CDR2 are SGHRS and YFSETQ. The V end was cut by 3 bases, the J end by 6 bases, with 19 bases between. The chain's CDR3 is CASSSSPSTGPEQYF. The CDR3 DNA is TGCGCCAGCAGCTCGTCACCCTCAACAGGGCCCGAGCAGTACTTC.

A few counts support this clone. J is TRBJ2-3 and V is TRBV5-6; no firm D call. The CDR3 consists of 14 residues. Trimming stripped 0 bases from V and 2 bases from J, with 7 bases between. The V gene's germline CDR1 is SGHDT and CDR2 YYEEEE. The CDR3 protein is CASSLGTNTDTQYF. The CDR3 nucleotides read TGTGCCAGCAGCTTGGGAACCAACACAGATACGCAGTATTTT.

The chain recombines TRBV6-1 with TRBJ1-2; 8 bases fit TRBD1. CDR1 is MNHNS and CDR2 is SASEGT in the germline V gene. The CDR3 has 14 residues. V lost 5 bases to trimming and J lost 6 bases; unmatched junction nucleotides: 8. The CDR3 region is CASSLSTGGDGYTF. Here the CDR3 DNA reads TGTGCCAGCAGTCTCTCCACAGGGGGAGATGGCTACACCTTC.

The V gene is TRBV2, the J gene TRBJ1-1; the D is unclear. V was shortened by 7 bases and J by 3 bases, with 12 bases between the two germline ends. This CDR3 is 13 amino acids long. Germline V gene data show CDR1 as SNHLY and CDR2 as FYNNEI. In DNA, the CDR3 is TGTGCCAGCAATTTTGGGGTACACACTGAAGCTTTCTTT. It yields the protein CASNFGVHTEAFF.

The rearrangement uses TRBV7-3 and TRBJ1-2, with TRBD1 identical over 9 bases. Germline V lookup: CDR1 SGHTA, CDR2 FQGTGA. The CDR3 length is 13 residues. The V gene end was trimmed by 5 bases and the J gene end by 6 bases; junction bases not matched to a gene: 4. The CDR3 bases are TGTGCCAGCAGCCAAGGGACAGGGAATGGCTACACCTTC. It specifies CASSQGTGNGYTF. Full variable domain (rest looked up from reference TRBV7-3 and TRBJ1-2): GAGVSQTPSNKVTEKGKYVELRCDPISGHTALYWYRQSLGQGPEFLIYFQGTGAADDSGLPNDRFFAVRPEGSVSTLKIQRTERGDSAVYLCASSQGTGNGYTFGSGTRLTVV.

This sequence joins TRBV5-4 and TRBJ2-7; 14 bases agree with TRBD2. The length of the CDR3 is 17 residues. Per germline, CDR1 SGHNT and CDR2 YYREEE (reference sequence). The V segment lost 4 bases and the J segment 0 bases; nucleotides outside the gene matches: 6. The CDR3 here is CASSRPGLAGDSYEQYF. Written as DNA, the CDR3 is TGTGCCAGCAGCCGACCGGGACTAGCGGGGGACTCCTACGAGCAGTACTTC.

CDR3 residues: CASSRPGGANEQFF. The DNA of the CDR3 is TGTGCCAGCAGCCGACCGGGGGGCGCGAATGAGCAGTTCTTC. The genes are TRBV11-1 and TRBJ2-1; D perhaps matches TRBD2 (7 bases). Germline CDR1 and CDR2: SGHAT and FQDESV (reference sequence). The CDR3 covers 14 residues. V lost 5 bases, J lost 7 bases, and 15 bases lay in between.

V and J are TRBV7-6 and TRBJ2-5; D is unclear. The V gene's germline CDR1 is SGHVS and CDR2 FNYEAQ. The V end was cut by 3 bases, the J end by 2 bases, with 7 bases between. This CDR3 spans 13 amino acids. The CDR3 nucleotides read TGTGCCAGCAGCTTTGTGGATCAAGAGACCCAGTACTTC. This sequence encodes CASSFVDQETQYF.

In DNA, the CDR3 is TGTGCCAGTAGTATCCGGACAGGGCTGAGTCAGCCCCAGCATTTT. The encoded protein is CASSIRTGLSQPQHF. The chain is built from TRBV19 and TRBJ1-5, with 8 bases identical to TRBD1. V lost 3 bases to trimming and J lost 6 bases; unmatched junction nucleotides: 7. Germline V gene sequence: CDR1 LNHDA, CDR2 SQIVND (reference sequence). This CDR3 has 15 amino acids.

Only one count was recorded for this clone. The chain has TRBV6-6 and TRBJ1-1; D perhaps matches TRBD1 (6 bases). V lost 2 bases, J lost 4 bases, and 14 bases lay in between. This CDR3 spans 15 amino acids. Germline CDR1 is MNHNY and CDR2 is SVGAGI (reference sequence). CDR3 bases: TGTGCCAGCAGTTACCTCGATCAGGGGCGCACTGAAGCTTTCTTT. This translates into CASSYLDQGRTEAFF.

This sequence joins TRBV6-1 and TRBJ2-7; maybe TRBD2 (6 bases). The V end was cut by 3 bases, the J end by 3 bases, with 9 bases between. This CDR3 spans 13 amino acids. Germline V lookup: CDR1 MNHNS, CDR2 SASEGT. Here the CDR3 DNA reads TGTGCCAGCAGTGACCCGGGAGACTACGAGCAGTACTTC. Translated: CASSDPGDYEQYF.

V gene TRBV27 combines with J gene TRBJ2-2, with no clear D. Germline values: CDR1 MNHEY, CDR2 SMNVEV (reference sequence). Trimming pared 4 bases from V and 7 bases from J, leaving 7 bases between. This CDR3 is 12 amino acids long. CDR3 sequence: CASSWGFGELFF. The DNA of the CDR3 is TGTGCCAGCAGTTGGGGATTCGGGGAGCTGTTTTTT.

This clone occurred a few times. The V gene is TRBV11-2, the J gene TRBJ1-1; D ambiguous. The CDR3 sequence is 13 residues long. Trimming took off 1 base at V and 5 bases at J, with 8 bases between the two ends. Germline loops: CDR1 SGHAT, CDR2 FQNNGV. The DNA of the CDR3 is TGTGCCAGCAGCTTAGGACACCAGACTGAAGCTTTCTTT. Translated, it gives CASSLGHQTEAFF.

The chain combines TRBV5-1 with TRBJ1-2; a possible D gene is TRBD1 (5 bases). The CDR3 has 14 residues. V shed 5 bases and J shed 5 bases, with 16 bases lying between them. In germline, CDR1 is SGHRS, CDR2 YFSETQ. The CDR3 DNA reads as TGCGCCAGCAGTATTACAGGAGTCCAATATGGCTACACCTTC. Translation: CASSITGVQYGYTF.

V usage is TRBV5-1 and J usage is TRBJ1-4; 7 bases are shared with TRBD1. The CDR3 spans 17 residues. Germline CDR1 SGHRS, CDR2 YFSETQ. Unmatched junction bases numbered 9, after V lost 4 bases and J lost 0 bases. The CDR3 DNA sequence: TGCGCCAGCAGCAGAGGCAGGGGGGACTCAACTAATGAAAAACTGTTTTTT. Translated, it gives CASSRGRGDSTNEKLFF.

The V call is TRBV6-5, the J call TRBJ1-4, with a weak D call TRBD1 (5 bases). V was pared by 3 bases and J by 4 bases, with 15 bases between. Germline V CDR1 and CDR2: MNHEY, SVGAGI. The CDR3 runs 16 residues. The CDR3 bases are TGTGCCAGCAGTTATGGGGCGGCTGCTTATAATGAAAAACTGTTTTTT. Protein sequence: CASSYGAAAYNEKLFF.

J is TRBJ2-2 and V is TRBV11-3; possibly TRBD1 or TRBD2 for D (5 bases each). Germline lookup yields CDR1 SGHNT and CDR2 YENEEA. Trimming removed 3 bases at V and 8 bases at J, with 13 bases between. This CDR3 spans 14 amino acids. CDR3 DNA sequence: TGTGCCAGCAGCTTGGGGGTCGTATCAGGGGAGCTGTTTTTT. This gives the protein CASSLGVVSGELFF.

The chain has TRBV6-5 and TRBJ2-7, with 12 bases matching TRBD1. V was clipped by 6 bases and J by 4 bases; unmatched bases: 4. The CDR3 extends over 14 amino acids. Germline lookup yields CDR1 MNHEY and CDR2 SVGAGI. In DNA form, the CDR3 reads TGTGCCAGCAGGGGGACAGGGGGCCTTTACGAGCAGTACTTC. Translation: CASRGTGGLYEQYF.

The chain couples TRBV30 to TRBJ1-2; 7 nucleotides match TRBD1. CDR1 is GTSNPN, CDR2 SVGIG, per germline (reference sequence). V shed 6 bases, J shed 0 bases, and the junction held 10 bases outside the gene matches. The CDR3 consists of 15 residues. The CDR3 region is CACHPGQPSNYGYTF. CDR3 DNA: TGTGCCTGTCATCCGGGACAGCCTTCTAACTATGGCTACACCTTC.

Only one count was recorded for this clone. The V and J genes are TRBV4-1 and TRBJ1-3; D is unclear. The germline CDR1 and CDR2 sequences are MGHRA and YSYEKL. Trimming removed 4 bases from V and 1 base from J, with 17 bases in between. This CDR3 has 17 amino acids. CDR3 coding DNA: TGCGCCAGCAGCCGGGCTGGGCTCACCTTATCTGGAAACACCATATATTTT. It encodes CASSRAGLTLSGNTIYF.

This chain uses TRBV6-5 with TRBJ2-1, with TRBD2 matching over 7 bases. The V gene end was trimmed by 4 bases and the J gene end by 9 bases; junction bases not matched to a gene: 9. This CDR3 is built from 14 residues. Germline CDR1 and CDR2: MNHEY and SVGAGI. DNA for the CDR3: TGTGCCAGCAGTTTCACCCGACTAGCTGTTGAGCAGTTCTTC. Its translation: CASSFTRLAVEQFF.

This chain uses TRBV5-6 with TRBJ2-3; D unclear. With 9 bases removed from V and 0 bases from J, the gap between germline ends came to 23 bases. The CDR3 has 17 amino acids. CDR1 is SGHDT, CDR2 YYEEEE, per germline. The CDR3 here is CATSAYYVSTSTDTQYF. The CDR3 DNA sequence: TGTGCCACCTCAGCTTATTATGTGTCTACGAGCACAGATACGCAGTATTTT. Full variable domain (remainder filled in from reference TRBV5-6 and TRBJ2-3): DAGVTQSPTHLIKTRGQQVTLRCSPKSGHDTVSWYQQALGQGPQFIFQYYEEEERQRGNFPDRFSGHQFPNYSSELNVNALLLGDSALYLCATSAYYVSTSTDTQYFGPGTRLTVL.